A selection of T cell receptor beta chains follows, all from one sample in a study of blood T cell repertoires in COVID-19. This table comes from immunoSEQ multiplex PCR, and its TCRdb copy is limited to in-frame clones, with some not included. Of roughly 380,000 clones in the sample, about 90% were seen once. Sequenced sample: PBMCs or T cells enriched from blood (not recorded which). These receptors were taken from a woman in her thirties who had recovered from COVID-19. Both conserved end residues are part of each CDR3. The order of the fields is V gene, D gene, clone size, J gene, CDR3 DNA, CDR3 protein. A D gene is named only where the DNA matches it firmly. Only part of the rows carry a size: once, few, many, or a class if the clone is expanded.

>TRBV2|.|.|TRBJ2-1
TGTGCCAGCACCCCGGGAATGACACCCTCCTACAATGAGCAGTTCTTC
CASTPGMTPSYNEQFF
>TRBV9|.|.|TRBJ1-4
TGTGCCAGCAGCGTCACCGGGTCTGCTAATGAAAAACTGTTTTTT
CASSVTGSANEKLFF
>TRBV18|.|.|TRBJ2-1
TGTGCCAGCTCACCGGCTAGCGAGACCTACAATGAGCAGTTCTTC
CASSPASETYNEQFF
>TRBV24-1|.|.|TRBJ1-3
TGTGCCACCAGCAGGGCTTTTAGAAACACCATATATTTT
CATSRAFRNTIYF
>TRBV4-1|TRBD2|.|TRBJ2-7
TGCGCCAGCAGCAAAGAGGAGACTAGCGGGAGGGTTTGGTACGAGCAGTACTTC
CASSKEETSGRVWYEQYF
>TRBV6-5|.|.|TRBJ1-2
TGTGCCAGCAACCCCCAGAGGGAGGCCAACTATGGCTACACCTTC
CASNPQREANYGYTF
>TRBV7-3|TRBD2|.|TRBJ2-7
TGTGCCAGCAAGCCTTGGGGGGGAAACCACGAGCAGTACTTC
CASKPWGGNHEQYF
>TRBV28|.|.|TRBJ2-3
TGTGCCAGCAGTCCCATGGGGCTGCAGGGCGGAGATACGCAGTATTTT
CASSPMGLQGGDTQYF
>TRBV6-1|.|.|TRBJ1-3
TGTGCCAGCAGTGAAATTGGGCGATCTGGAAACACCATATATTTT
CASSEIGRSGNTIYF
>TRBV6-1|.|.|TRBJ2-1
TGTGCCAGCAGTGAAGTCGGGTTGGAGCAGTTCTTC
CASSEVGLEQFF
>TRBV15|TRBD1|.|TRBJ1-6
TGTGCCACCAGCACATCGGACAGGGGGCGCGTGCCACCCCTCCACTTT
CATSTSDRGRVPPLHF
>TRBV19|TRBD2|.|TRBJ2-5
TGTGCCAGTAGGTCCACTAGCGGGAGCTGGGAGACCCAGTACTTC
CASRSTSGSWETQYF
>TRBV2|TRBD1|.|TRBJ2-7
TGTGCCATCTACACAGGGGACTCCTACGAGCAGTACTTC
CAIYTGDSYEQYF
>TRBV19|TRBD2|.|TRBJ2-3
TGTGCCAGTAGTATTGTGGTCGCGGGAGGGCCATCTGATACGCAGTATTTT
CASSIVVAGGPSDTQYF
>TRBV27|.|.|TRBJ2-3
TGTGCCAGCAGTTTACTCCCTAACACAGATACGCAGTATTTT
CASSLLPNTDTQYF
>TRBV6-5|TRBD2|.|TRBJ2-5
TGTGCCAGCAGCGTGACTAGCGGGGAAGAGACCCAGTACTTC
CASSVTSGEETQYF
>TRBV28|TRBD2|.|TRBJ2-7
TGTGCCAGCAGTCGAAGGACTAGCGGCTCCTACGAGCAGTACTTC
CASSRRTSGSYEQYF
>TRBV6-4|TRBD2|.|TRBJ2-3
TGTGCCAGCAGTGAAACTAGCGGGAGGGCGGATACGCAGTATTTT
CASSETSGRADTQYF
>TRBV7-9|TRBD2|.|TRBJ2-1
TGTGCCAGCGGCATAGCGGGAGGAGGGGTCTACAATGAGCAGTTCTTC
CASGIAGGGVYNEQFF
>TRBV5-6|.|once|TRBJ1-1
TGTGCCAGCAGCCACCTAAGAGGCCGGGGCACTGAAGCTTTCTTT
CASSHLRGRGTEAFF
>TRBV5-8|TRBD1|few|TRBJ1-3
TGTGCCAGCAGCTTAGGACAGGGTGGCTCTGGAAACACCATATATTTT
CASSLGQGGSGNTIYF
>TRBV9|TRBD2|.|TRBJ2-5
TGTGCCAGCAGCTCGGGGGGGACCTTGGAGACCCAGTACTTC
CASSSGGTLETQYF
>TRBV20-1|.|.|TRBJ2-4
TGCAGTGCTAGTCCGTCTGTAGCCAAAAACATTCAGTACTTC
CSASPSVAKNIQYF
>TRBV30|.|.|TRBJ2-7
TGTGCCTGGAATCGGGGGGCGGGGGTCTCCTACGAGCAGTACTTC
CAWNRGAGVSYEQYF
>TRBV5-4|.|once|TRBJ2-7
TGTGCCAGCAGTAAGGGGTACTACGAGCAGTACTTC
CASSKGYYEQYF
>TRBV18|TRBD1|few|TRBJ1-3
TGTGCCAGCTCACCACAGGGACAGGGTAGCTCTGGAAACACCATATATTTT
CASSPQGQGSSGNTIYF
>TRBV5-1|TRBD1|.|TRBJ1-1
TGCGCCAGCAGCCCGGGACAGGGGACCACTGAAGCTTTCTTT
CASSPGQGTTEAFF
>TRBV3-1/TRBV3-2|TRBD1|.|TRBJ1-2
TGTGCCAGCAGCCAAGACACCCTCGGGACAGGTGTCAGTGGGATTGAGGGCTACACCTTC
CASSQDTLGTGVSGIEGYTF
>TRBV11-1|TRBD1|.|TRBJ1-4
TGTGCCAGCAGCCGGAGACAGGGGACGGATGAAAAACTGTTTTTT
CASSRRQGTDEKLFF
>TRBV7-9|.|once|TRBJ1-1
TGTGCCAGCAGCTTATCGTCCCCCGAGGGAGCTTTCTTT
CASSLSSPEGAFF
>TRBV19|TRBD1|once|TRBJ1-1
TGTGCCAGTAGTGCGGCCGGGACAGGTTTTACGAACACTGAAGCTTTCTTT
CASSAAGTGFTNTEAFF
>TRBV2|.|.|TRBJ1-1
TGTGCCAGCAGGGGGGGTAACACTGAAGCTTTCTTT
CASRGGNTEAFF
>TRBV2|TRBD1|few|TRBJ1-1
TGTGCCAGCAGAGTCGACAGGGGGCGCCCCGGCACTGAAGCTTTCTTT
CASRVDRGRPGTEAFF
>TRBV5-1|.|.|TRBJ1-1
TGCGCCAGCTCCCGGGGGGGGTCCTCCTCCACTGAAGCTTTCTTT
CASSRGGSSSTEAFF
>TRBV12-3/TRBV12-4|.|.|TRBJ1-1
TGTGCCAGCAGTTTAGGCCAGAGCGGTGAAGCTTTCTTT
CASSLGQSGEAFF
>TRBV18|.|.|TRBJ1-3
TGTGCCAGCTCACTAGGACAGACCTCTGGAAACACCATATATTTT
CASSLGQTSGNTIYF
>TRBV7-3|TRBD1|.|TRBJ1-6
TGTGCCAGCAGCTCCGGACAGGGAGGATCACCCCTCCACTTT
CASSSGQGGSPLHF
>TRBV5-5|TRBD2|.|TRBJ2-7
TGTGCCAGCAGCCCAGGGACTAGCGGGGGATCCTACGAGCAGTACTTC
CASSPGTSGGSYEQYF
>TRBV28|.|.|TRBJ1-5
TGTGCCAGCAGTTTAGGCCGGCGGGGGGGGCTTCAGCCCCAGCATTTT
CASSLGRRGGLQPQHF
>TRBV28|.|.|TRBJ1-4
TGTGCCAGCAGCGCCGGACATTGGCGTAACTTT
CASSAGHWRNF
>TRBV5-4|.|.|TRBJ1-2
TGTGCCAGCAGCTTTTCAGGGCCTGGCTACACCTTC
CASSFSGPGYTF
>TRBV5-4|.|.|TRBJ1-2
TGTGCCAGCAGCCCGACAGCTAACTATGGCTACACCTTC
CASSPTANYGYTF